Listed below are T cell receptor beta chains from one sample, sequenced in a study of breast tumors, draining lymph nodes, adjacent tissues. MiXCR was run by TCRdb on the multiplex PCR reads, yielding one entry per CDR3 protein. Among 50,000 to 85,000 distinct CDR3 sequences listed, 40% to 55% were seen once. Sequences were obtained from breast tumor tissue. These receptors were collected from a female donor with breast cancer. Some clones in this sample may be carry-over from other donors' samples. Both conserved end residues are part of each CDR3. The order of the fields is V gene, D gene, J gene, clone size, CDR3 DNA, CDR3 protein. A D gene is named only where the DNA matches it firmly. Expanded clones are given a class, and other clones once, few, many or no size at all.

TRBV11-3,NA,TRBJ2-7,many,TGTGCCAGCAGCCCACAGGGAGGATCCTACGAGCAGTACTTC,CASSPQGGSYEQYF
TRBV29-1,TRBD1,TRBJ1-2,NA,TGCAGTACTGGGACAGCGTCGGCTAACTATGGCTACACCTTC,CSTGTASANYGYTF
TRBV20-1,TRBD2,TRBJ2-3,NA,TGCAGTGCTACTACGATAGCGGGGTCTAGCACAGATACGCAGTATTTT,CSATTIAGSSTDTQYF
TRBV5-5,NA,TRBJ1-2,many,TGTGCCAGCAGCTTGTATGAGGGGCCCTATGGCTACACCTTC,CASSLYEGPYGYTF
TRBV7-9,TRBD2,TRBJ2-1,NA,TGTGCCAGCAGCAGGACTAGCGGGGGCTACAATGAGCAGTTCTTC,CASSRTSGGYNEQFF
TRBV6-1,TRBD1,TRBJ1-4,NA,TGTGCCAGCAGCGAGCCGGACAGGGATGAGGATGAAAAACTGTTTTTT,CASSEPDRDEDEKLFF
TRBV25-1,NA,TRBJ1-3,NA,TGTGCCAGCAGTGCGACGCCGGCCGGGGGCATCTCTGGAAACACCATATATTTT,CASSATPAGGISGNTIYF
TRBV4-2,TRBD2,TRBJ2-1,many,TGTGCCAGCAGCCAAGGGACTAGCGGGAGTATCTATGAGCAGTTCTTC,CASSQGTSGSIYEQFF
TRBV10-3,NA,TRBJ2-1,NA,TGTGCCACCGACGCGTTCTCCTACAATGAGCAGTTCTTC,CATDAFSYNEQFF
TRBV2,TRBD2,TRBJ2-5,NA,TGTGCCAGCAGTGAGGGGCCAGCGGGGGAGGCCGGGGAGACCCAGTACTTC,CASSEGPAGEAGETQYF
TRBV6-5,NA,TRBJ1-6,many,TGTGCCAGCAGGTCAACAGACCATAATTCACCCCTCCACTTT,CASRSTDHNSPLHF
TRBV13,NA,TRBJ1-2,many,TGTGCCAGCAGCTTAGCGGGGCTGGGCGGCTACACCTTC,CASSLAGLGGYTF
TRBV19,NA,TRBJ2-3,once,TGTGCCAGTAGTATACAGAGGACGCGCACAGATACGCAGTATTTT,CASSIQRTRTDTQYF
TRBV27,TRBD1,TRBJ1-2,many,TGTGCCAGCAGCTACAGGGGCAACTATGGCTACACCTTC,CASSYRGNYGYTF
TRBV10-3,NA,TRBJ1-6,NA,TGTGCCATCAGTCGTGACTGGGCGTATAATTCACCCCTACACTTT,CAISRDWAYNSPLHF
TRBV4-2,TRBD2,TRBJ2-2,many,TGTGCCAGCCGCGGGGAGGGCCTCACCGGGGAGCTGTTTTTT,CASRGEGLTGELFF
TRBV28,TRBD1,TRBJ1-5,many,TGTGCCAGCGACCGCCGGCAGGGGGGCAATCAGCCCCAGCATTTT,CASDRRQGGNQPQHF
TRBV11-2,TRBD1,TRBJ2-5,many,TGTGCCAGCAGCTTAACAGGGGGTACGGAGACCCAGTACTTC,CASSLTGGTETQYF
TRBV29-1,NA,TRBJ2-1,NA,TGCAGCACAGCTGACTCCACTGTCCTTGGTGAGCAGTTCTTC,CSTADSTVLGEQFF
TRBV6-6,NA,TRBJ1-3,many,TGTGCCAGCAGTTACCTACAGGGTGGCTCTGGAAACACCATATATTTT,CASSYLQGGSGNTIYF
TRBV9,TRBD2,TRBJ2-7,NA,TGTGCCAGCAGCTCTGGACTAGCGGGACGCGAGCAGTACTTC,CASSSGLAGREQYF
TRBV4-1,TRBD2,TRBJ2-5,many,TGCGCCAGCAGCCAAGATGCCGCGGGGGGGCCGAAGACCCAGTACTTC,CASSQDAAGGPKTQYF
TRBV20-1,TRBD1,TRBJ2-1,NA,TGCAGTGCTAGAGCCCTAAGACAGGGGAGAAATGAGCAGTTCTTC,CSARALRQGRNEQFF
TRBV6-2/TRBV6-3,NA,TRBJ1-1,many,TGTGCCACCAAAGGGTGGAACACTGAAGCTTTCTTT,CATKGWNTEAFF
TRBV7-9,TRBD1,TRBJ2-1,NA,TGTGCCAGCAGCTGGGACAGGGGGCGTGGGCACAATGAGCAGTTCTTC,CASSWDRGRGHNEQFF
TRBV2,NA,TRBJ1-5,NA,TGTGCCAGCATTAGGATAGCGGGGGGGTTAGAGACCCAGCATTTT,CASIRIAGGLETQHF
TRBV6-6,NA,TRBJ1-5,NA,TGTGCCAGCAGATCCATACAGGAGAACGATCAGCCCAAGCATTTT,CASRSIQENDQPKHF
TRBV11-3,TRBD2,TRBJ2-1,many,TGTGCCAGCAGCATCCCCGGGGGGGGTTACAATGAGCAGTTCTTC,CASSIPGGGYNEQFF
TRBV4-2,NA,TRBJ2-1,medium-sized,TGTGCCAGCAGCCAAGATCTTGTTATGGGCTCCTACAATGAGCAGTTCTTC,CASSQDLVMGSYNEQFF
TRBV2,NA,TRBJ1-3,once,TGTGCCAGCAGTGACGTAGCCACCATATATTTT,CASSDVATIYF
TRBV10-3,TRBD1,TRBJ2-7,few,TGTGCCAGCAGCCCTGGGGGACAGGGGTACGGGCAGTACTTC,CASSPGGQGYGQYF
TRBV20-1,NA,TRBJ2-1,NA,TGCAGTGCTAGAGATGGGGACCTCTCCCCACCCTACAATGAGCAGTTCTTC,CSARDGDLSPPYNEQFF
TRBV7-2,NA,TRBJ2-1,NA,NA,CDSSFYICSARDYYNEQFF
TRBV29-1,NA,TRBJ1-4,NA,TGCAGCGTTGCCCCTGGGGTGGATGAAAAACTGTTTTTT,CSVAPGVDEKLFF
TRBV2,NA,TRBJ1-5,NA,TGTGCCAGCAATCTCGGGTCGATTCAGCCCCAGCATTTT,CASNLGSIQPQHF
TRBV12-5,TRBD1,TRBJ1-2,NA,TGTGCTAGCACTACCGGGACAGCCGGTCTTAACTATGGCTACACCTTC,CASTTGTAGLNYGYTF
TRBV13,NA,TRBJ2-1,NA,TGTGCCAGCAGCGAAGAGGGGGTAAACAATGAGCAGTTCTTC,CASSEEGVNNEQFF
TRBV30,NA,TRBJ1-2,NA,TGTGCCTACCACAGGGAAAGAATTCTCTATGGCTACACCTTC,CAYHRERILYGYTF
TRBV11-3,NA,TRBJ2-1,many,TGTGCCAGCAGCTTGGAACGGTCCAGCTCCTACAATGAGCAGTTCTTC,CASSLERSSSYNEQFF
TRBV28,TRBD1,TRBJ2-2,many,TGTGCCAGCAGCCTACCAGGGGGCGGCGGGGAGCTGTTTTTT,CASSLPGGGGELFF
TRBV7-6,NA,TRBJ1-4,NA,TGTGCCAGCAGCCCCGGGGTAGATGAAAAACTGTTTTTT,CASSPGVDEKLFF
TRBV20-1,TRBD1,TRBJ1-6,NA,TGCAGTGCTAGGGACAGGGTCTCCTATAATTCACCCCTCCACTTT,CSARDRVSYNSPLHF
TRBV18,TRBD1,TRBJ2-1,many,TGTGCCAGCTCACCGGAAGGGGGCCAGAGATTGTTCTTC,CASSPEGGQRLFF
TRBV20-1,NA,TRBJ1-5,NA,TGCAGTACTGTAGCGGGTGGCAGGGCCGGTCAGCCCCAGCATTTT,CSTVAGGRAGQPQHF
TRBV7-9,NA,TRBJ1-2,NA,TGCGCCAGCAGCTTTGAGGATACTCGGCACTCGATAATCGGCTACACCTTC,CASSFEDTRHSIIGYTF
TRBV7-6,TRBD1,TRBJ2-5,NA,TGTGCCAGCAGTGGGACAGGGGGGGTCGGGGAGCAGTACTTC,CASSGTGGVGEQYF
TRBV11-3,NA,TRBJ2-7,many,TGTGCCAGCAGCCCCGCCGGAGTAGCCTACGAGCAGTACTTC,CASSPAGVAYEQYF
TRBV19,NA,TRBJ1-4,many,TGTGCCAGTAGTATCAATGGACAGCCACTTAATGAAAAACTGTTTTTT,CASSINGQPLNEKLFF
TRBV20-1,NA,TRBJ1-1,few,TGCAGTGCGCCCGGGGCAGGGAAAACTGAAGCTTTCTTT,CSAPGAGKTEAFF
TRBV29-1,TRBD2,TRBJ2-5,medium-sized,TGCAGCGTTGAGGCTAGCGGGGGGCAAGAGACCCAGTACTTC,CSVEASGGQETQYF
TRBV20-1,NA,TRBJ2-7,NA,TGCAGTGCTAGTGGACCAGGGGACGTAGGGCAGTACTTC,CSASGPGDVGQYF
TRBV11-2,NA,TRBJ1-4,NA,TGTGCCAGCAGCTTGGGGGACCGAGCTAATGAAAAACTGTTTTTT,CASSLGDRANEKLFF
TRBV9,NA,TRBJ1-4,many,TGTGCCAGCAGCCCCCAGGGCGGGAAACTGTTTTTT,CASSPQGGKLFF
TRBV30,NA,TRBJ2-2,many,TGTGCCTGGAGCCCCCAGGGGACGAACACCGGGGAGCTGTTTTTT,CAWSPQGTNTGELFF
TRBV20-1,TRBD2,TRBJ2-7,many,TGCAGTGCTAGAAAGCTCCGACTAGCGGGAGGGCCGTGGGAGTACGAGCAGTACTTC,CSARKLRLAGGPWEYEQYF
TRBV20-1,TRBD2,TRBJ2-2,once,TGCAGTGCTAGGTCCCCTCTTAGCGGGCAAACCGGGGAGCTGTTTTTT,CSARSPLSGQTGELFF
TRBV2,NA,TRBJ2-5,NA,TGTGTCAGCAGCCCAGGGGCAAGGGAGACCCAGTACTTC,CVSSPGARETQYF
TRBV5-4,NA,TRBJ2-3,NA,TGTGCCAGCAGCTTGGTCATCGCGGTACAAAGTGAGCAGTATTTT,CASSLVIAVQSEQYF
TRBV19,TRBD1,TRBJ2-6,NA,TGTGCCAGTAGTATATGGACAGGGGCGAACACCGGGGCCAACGTCCTGACTTTC,CASSIWTGANTGANVLTF
TRBV7-2,NA,TRBJ2-5,many,TGTGCCAGCAGCTTTGGACTTTTCGAGACCCAGTACTTC,CASSFGLFETQYF